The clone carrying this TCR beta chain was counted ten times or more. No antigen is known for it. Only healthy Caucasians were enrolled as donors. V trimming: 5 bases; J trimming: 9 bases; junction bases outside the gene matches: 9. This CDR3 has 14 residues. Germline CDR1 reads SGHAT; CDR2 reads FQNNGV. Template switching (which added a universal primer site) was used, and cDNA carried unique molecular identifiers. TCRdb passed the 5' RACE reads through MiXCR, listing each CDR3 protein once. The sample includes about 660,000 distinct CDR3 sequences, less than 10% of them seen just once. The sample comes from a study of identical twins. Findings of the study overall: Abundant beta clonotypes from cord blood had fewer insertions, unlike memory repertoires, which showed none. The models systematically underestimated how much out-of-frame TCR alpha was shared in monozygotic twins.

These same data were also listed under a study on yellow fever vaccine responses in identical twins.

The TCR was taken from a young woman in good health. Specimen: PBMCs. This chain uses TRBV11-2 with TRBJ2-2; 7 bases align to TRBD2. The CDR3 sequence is CASSPISGGWELFF. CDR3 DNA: TGTGCCAGCAGCCCGATCTCCGGGGGGTGGGAGCTGTTTTTT.